This TCR beta chain was recovered during a study of blood T cell repertoires in COVID-19. TCRdb's table, derived via immunoSEQ multiplex PCR, lists solely in-frame clones and lacks some. The sample shows tens of thousands of clones, 79% of them seen only once. The CDR3 has 15 amino acids. Germline lookup yields CDR1 LNHDA and CDR2 SQIVND (reference sequence). The V gene lost 6 bases and the J gene lost 5 bases, with 19 bases spanning the gap. The sample taken for sequencing was peripheral blood. The TCR sequence derives from a man aged 60 to 75 with active or convalescent COVID-19. This chain joins TRBV19 and TRBJ2-5; D might be TRBD1 (5 bases). The CDR3 loop reads CASSDRRRVVETQYF. For the CDR3, the DNA is TGTGCCAGTAGCGACCGTCGCAGGGTTGTTGAGACCCAGTACTTC.